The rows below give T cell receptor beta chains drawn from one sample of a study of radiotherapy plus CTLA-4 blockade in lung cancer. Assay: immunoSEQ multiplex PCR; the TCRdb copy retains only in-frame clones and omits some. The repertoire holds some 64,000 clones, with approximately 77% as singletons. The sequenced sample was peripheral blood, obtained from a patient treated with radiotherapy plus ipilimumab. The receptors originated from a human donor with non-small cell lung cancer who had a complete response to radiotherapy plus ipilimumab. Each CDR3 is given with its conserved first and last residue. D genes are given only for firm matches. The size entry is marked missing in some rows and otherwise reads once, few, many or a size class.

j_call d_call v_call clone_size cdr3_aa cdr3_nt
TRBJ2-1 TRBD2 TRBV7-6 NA CASSLRSASGAHNEQFF TGTGCCAGCAGCTTACGATCGGCTAGCGGGGCCCACAATGAGCAGTTCTTC
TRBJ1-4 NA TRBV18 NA CASSRDTTNEKLFF TGTGCCAGCTCCCGAGATACAACTAATGAAAAACTGTTTTTT
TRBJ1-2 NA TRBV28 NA CASSLDSLYGYTF TGTGCCAGCAGTCTAGATAGTCTCTATGGCTACACCTTC
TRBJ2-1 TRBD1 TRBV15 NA CATSNRTGGGVDEQFF TGTGCCACCAGCAACCGGACAGGGGGCGGGGTCGATGAGCAGTTCTTC
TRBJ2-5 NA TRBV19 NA CASSLLRGAEETQYF TGTGCCAGTAGCCTTCTAAGGGGGGCGGAGGAGACCCAGTACTTC
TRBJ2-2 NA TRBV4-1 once CASSQEPYGELFF TGCGCCAGCAGCCAAGAGCCGTACGGGGAGCTGTTTTTT
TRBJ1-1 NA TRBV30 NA CAWSKTVNTEAFF TGTGCCTGGAGTAAGACCGTGAACACTGAAGCTTTCTTT
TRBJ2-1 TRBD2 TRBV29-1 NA CSVGPRGGGEQFF TGCAGCGTGGGGCCCCGGGGGGGCGGGGAGCAGTTCTTC
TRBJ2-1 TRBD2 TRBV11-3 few CASSAPGTSGWSSYNEQFF TGTGCCAGCAGCGCCCCCGGGACTAGCGGGTGGAGCTCCTACAATGAGCAGTTCTTC
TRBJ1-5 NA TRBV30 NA CAWSKGQSALSNQPQHF TGTGCCTGGAGTAAAGGGCAGAGCGCTCTTAGCAATCAGCCCCAGCATTTT
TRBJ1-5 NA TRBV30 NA CAWNREGNQPQHF TGTGCCTGGAACAGGGAGGGCAATCAGCCCCAGCATTTT
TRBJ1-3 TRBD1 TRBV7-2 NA CASSLTGSGNTIYF TGTGCCAGCAGCTTGACAGGGTCTGGAAACACCATATATTTT
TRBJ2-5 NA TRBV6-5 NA CASARTDQETQYF TGTGCCAGTGCCAGGACCGACCAAGAGACCCAGTACTTC
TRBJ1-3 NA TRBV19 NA CASSIAVFGNTIYF TGTGCCAGTAGTATAGCAGTGTTTGGAAACACCATATATTTT
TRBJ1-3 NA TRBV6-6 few CASTPQGLSGNTIYF TGTGCCAGCACTCCACAGGGTCTCTCTGGAAACACCATATATTTT
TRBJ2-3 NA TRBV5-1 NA CASSLSQLGTDTQYF TGCGCCAGCAGCCTCTCCCAGTTAGGCACAGATACGCAGTATTTT
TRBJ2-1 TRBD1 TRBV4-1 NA CASSPRDSEQFF TGCGCCAGCAGCCCCCGGGACAGTGAGCAGTTCTTC
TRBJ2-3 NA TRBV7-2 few CASSLMRGGTDTQYF TGTGCCAGCAGCTTAATGCGGGGTGGCACAGATACGCAGTATTTT
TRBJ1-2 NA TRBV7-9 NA CASSLGLYGYTF TGTGCCAGCAGCTTAGGTCTATATGGCTACACCTTC
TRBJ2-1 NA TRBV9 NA CASSSSPPGSSSYNEQFF TGTGCCAGCAGCTCCAGCCCCCCAGGGTCAAGCTCCTACAATGAGCAGTTCTTC